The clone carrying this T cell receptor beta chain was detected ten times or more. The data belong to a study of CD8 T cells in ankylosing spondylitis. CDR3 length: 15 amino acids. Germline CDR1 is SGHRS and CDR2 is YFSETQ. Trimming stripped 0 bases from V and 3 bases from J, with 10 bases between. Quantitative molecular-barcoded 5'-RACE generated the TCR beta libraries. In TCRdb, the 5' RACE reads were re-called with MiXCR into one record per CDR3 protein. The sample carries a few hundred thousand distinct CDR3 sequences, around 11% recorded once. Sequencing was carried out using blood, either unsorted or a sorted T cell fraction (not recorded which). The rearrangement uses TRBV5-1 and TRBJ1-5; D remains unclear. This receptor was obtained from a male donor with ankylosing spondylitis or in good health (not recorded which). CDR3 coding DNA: TGCGCCAGCAGCTTGGGGGCTTTCGACAATCAGCCCCAGCATTTT. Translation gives CASSLGAFDNQPQHF.